This T cell receptor beta chain is from a study of blood T cell repertoires in COVID-19 (TCRdb year 2020). Background for the entire study: Collaborator samples came from the United States, Italy and Spain and covered acute and convalescent phases of COVID-19. The repertoires were made available in a free public database intended to serve as a resource for research on the immune response to SARS-CoV-2. The sample metadata nearly always contained a de-identified subject ID, COVID-19 status, age in years and sex. Where HLA class I and class II types were available, the types were taken from metadata supplied by the sample provider, not from assay-based typing. Samples were obtained from the ongoing ImmuneRACE study (first 160 participants) and from 950 to 1,500 subjects provided by 6 global collaborators. The material from the prospective study consisted of cDNA or gDNA derived from T cells, B-cell-depleted T cells, or PBMCs. Deeply sampled blood TCRbeta repertoires from subjects exposed to, actively infected with, or recovered from COVID-19 were included in the dataset.

Looking up the germline V gene yields CDR1 SGHTA and CDR2 FQGNSA. From the cysteine through the phenylalanine, the CDR3 covers 13 amino acids. This entry keeps only the CDR3 DNA: 39 bases, framed from base 1. Trimming leaves V shorter by 11 bases and J shorter by 4 bases, with the junction holding 8 bases beyond the gene matches. This clone is a singleton in its sample. Its specific antigen is unknown. The sample holds no much larger clone one base away, and base qualities are not on file. The immunoSEQ Assay, a bias-controlled multiplex PCR, was used to amplify TCRbeta CDR3 regions from genomic DNA. In the authors' own workflow: The number of nucleated cells in each sample was estimated from the amplification of reference gene primers within the assay. To quantify the absolute abundance of each unique TCRbeta CDR3 rearrangement, sequence reads were collapsed and filtered. For each sample, productive Simpson clonality was calculated as the square root of Simpson's diversity index over productive rearrangements. This immuneACCESS table, as held by TCRdb, lists in-frame sequences with V and J called but not all clones. Of the missing ones, under half trace to an unresolved V gene in checked studies; the others have no known cause. Clone size and V and J calls were adopted from that table, with D and trimming inferred from the DNA. The sample yields 25,000 to 30,000 clones; roughly 80% were counted once. Roughly 8% of the sample comes from the top ten.

Whole blood was collected in K2EDTA tubes by collaborating institutions according to the institutions' own protocols. For TCRbeta analysis, collaborators shipped samples in one of three forms: frozen whole blood, isolated PBMCs, or DNA extracted from either of those sample types. What the authors observed across the whole study: The quantity of clinical and demographic metadata differed by source and by participant and was supplied without curation.

This sequence originates from a woman aged 65 to 85 with active or convalescent COVID-19. The rearranged segments are TRBV7-2 and TRBJ2-7; TRBD2 matches 10 bases in the middle. The sample comprised peripheral blood. The nucleotides are TGTGCCTTTGAACAGCGGGAGGGTTACGAGCAGTACTTC. The resulting protein is CAFEQREGYEQYF.